This TCR beta chain derives from a study of CXCR3-negative and CXCR3-positive naive CD8 T cells (dated by TCRdb to between 2017 and 2020). The study in broad terms: In total, about 130 million TRB reads were obtained, or roughly 1.5 +/- 0.3 million reads per library. Diversity and physicochemical repertoire analyses covered under twelve donors pooled from two independent experiments. Naive subsets from 5 or 6 donors and memory cells from 3 donors were included in the TRBV-TRBJ cluster analysis.

Sequencing relied on a NextSeq 550. The Human TCR Profiling Kit (MiLaboratory) was used to prepare UMI-labeled 5' RACE TRB cDNA libraries. cDNA synthesis used the entire amount of extracted RNA, and PCR amplification then used the entire amount of cDNA produced. Libraries were prepared in parallel using an identical number of PCR cycles. In the paper's pipeline: About 50,000 +/- 10,000 unique UMI-labeled TRB cDNA molecules per library were extracted with MIGEC and MiXCR, with at least two reads per UMI required. An average of approximately 40,000 +/- 10,000 functional in-frame TRB CDR3 nucleotide clonotypes without stop codons was found per library. After downsampling to 5000 UMI-labeled TRB molecules per sample, diversity metrics such as normalized Shannon-Wiener and Chao1 were calculated in VDJtools. For the central five CDR3 residues, VDJtools calculated physicochemical properties weighted by clonotype size, namely interaction energy, strength, volume and Kidera factor 4. TCRdb reprocessed the sequencing reads and holds a single record per CDR3 protein sequence, with no DNA. TCRdb, not the original authors, processed these V and J calls. The table for this sample lists around 140,000 distinct CDR3 sequences. The top ten clones comprise about 0.3% of the sample.

To note about this clonotype: What this receptor recognizes is not known.

Each CD8+ T cell subset was flow-sorted in triplicate, and 300,000 cells per subset were placed directly into RLT lysis buffer. To keep memory contaminants out, a stringent definition of naive CD8+ T cells was applied: CD45RO-CCR7+CD27+CD95-. Standard density gradient centrifugation was used to isolate peripheral blood mononuclear cells from buffy coats. Naive CXCR3-negative and CXCR3-positive CD8+ T cells were flow-sorted on a FACSAria III. An RNeasy Mini Kit was used to extract total RNA from the sorted cells. The paper's findings and limits, for the study overall: Because surface CD5, which has been linked to self-reactivity in mice, was comparable between naive subsets, TCR interaction strength was also inferred from TRB CDR3 physicochemical properties. CXCR3 expression partially decreased after cryopreservation, so most assays used freshly isolated PBMCs. Compared with CXCR3-negative naive cells, CXCR3-positive naive cells had TRB CDR3s with higher hydrophobicity (lower Kidera factor 4), lower energy, and higher strength and volume indices. Comparably high repertoire diversity was found in both naive subsets, whereas much lower repertoire diversity was found in memory CD8+ T cells. TRBV-TRBJ usage was similar between naive CXCR3-negative and CXCR3-positive cells from the same donor, while memory cells showed distinct patterns.

Based on the germline V gene, the CDR1 and CDR2 sequences are ENHRY and SYGVKD. There are 16 amino acids in the CDR3, from cysteine to phenylalanine inclusive. No nucleotide data were recorded. The specimen sequenced was naive CXCR3- CD8+ T cells from blood. The sample's cell subset or site, from its label and the paper: CD45RO-CCR7+CD27+CD95- naive CD8+ T cells lacking CXCR3 (TNR3-). The rearranged chain carries TRBV10-3 and TRBJ1-1. The receptor comes from a human donor in good health. Some clones in this sample may be carry-over from other donors' samples. The CDR3 protein is CAISESSLQGGTEALF.